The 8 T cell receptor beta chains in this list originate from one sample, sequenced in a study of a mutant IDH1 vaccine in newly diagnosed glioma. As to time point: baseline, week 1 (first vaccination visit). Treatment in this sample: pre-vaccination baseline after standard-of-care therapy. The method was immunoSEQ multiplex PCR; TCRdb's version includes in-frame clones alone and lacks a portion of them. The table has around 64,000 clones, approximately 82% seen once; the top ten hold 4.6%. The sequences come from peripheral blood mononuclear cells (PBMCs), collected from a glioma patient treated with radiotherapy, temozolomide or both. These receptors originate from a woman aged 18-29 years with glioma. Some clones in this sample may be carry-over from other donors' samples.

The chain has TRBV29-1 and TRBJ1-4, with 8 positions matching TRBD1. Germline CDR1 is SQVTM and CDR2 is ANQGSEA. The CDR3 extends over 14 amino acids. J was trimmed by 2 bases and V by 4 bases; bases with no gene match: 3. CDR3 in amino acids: CSVAQGATNEKLFF. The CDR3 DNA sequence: TGCAGCGTTGCCCAGGGGGCGACTAATGAAAAACTGTTTTTT. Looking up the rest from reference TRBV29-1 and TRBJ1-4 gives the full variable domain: SAVISQKPSRDICQRGTSLTIQCQVDSQVTMMFWYRQQPGQSLTLIATANQGSEATYESGFVIDKFPISRPNLTFSTLTVSNMSPEDSSIYLCSVAQGATNEKLFFGSGTQLSVL.

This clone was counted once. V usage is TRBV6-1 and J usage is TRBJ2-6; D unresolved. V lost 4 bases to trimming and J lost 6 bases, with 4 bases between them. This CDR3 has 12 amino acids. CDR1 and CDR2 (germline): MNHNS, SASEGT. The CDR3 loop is CASSGQANVLTF. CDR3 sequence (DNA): TGTGCCAGCAGTGGACAGGCCAACGTCCTGACTTTC.

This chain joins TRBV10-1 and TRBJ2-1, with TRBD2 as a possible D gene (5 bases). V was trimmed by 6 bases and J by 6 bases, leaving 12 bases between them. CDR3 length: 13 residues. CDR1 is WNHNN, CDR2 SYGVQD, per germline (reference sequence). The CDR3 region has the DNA TGCGCCAGCAGCCACGGACTCGTCAATGAGCAGTTCTTC. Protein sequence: CASSHGLVNEQFF.

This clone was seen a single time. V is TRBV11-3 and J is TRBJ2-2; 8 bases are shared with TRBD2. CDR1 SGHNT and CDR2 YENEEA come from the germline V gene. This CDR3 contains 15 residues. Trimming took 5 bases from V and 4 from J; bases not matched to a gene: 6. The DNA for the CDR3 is TGTGCCAGCAGCCCGGGAGGGAGGGGCACCGGGGAGCTGTTTTTT. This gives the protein CASSPGGRGTGELFF.

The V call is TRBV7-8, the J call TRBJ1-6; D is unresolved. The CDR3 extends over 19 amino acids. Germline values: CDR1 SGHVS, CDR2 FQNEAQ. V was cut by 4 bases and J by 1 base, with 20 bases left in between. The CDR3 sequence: CASSSEGDITGSYNSPLHF. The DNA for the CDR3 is TGTGCCAGCAGCTCCGAAGGCGATATCACTGGTTCCTATAATTCACCCCTCCACTTT.

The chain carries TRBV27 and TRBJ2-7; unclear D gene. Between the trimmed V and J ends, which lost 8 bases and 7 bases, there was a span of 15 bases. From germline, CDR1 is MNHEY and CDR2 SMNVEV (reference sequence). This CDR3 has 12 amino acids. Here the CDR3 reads CASSPPIGEQYF. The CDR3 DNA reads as TGTGCCAGCTCACCCCCGATAGGGGAGCAGTACTTC.

The CDR3 DNA sequence: TGTGCCAGCAGTGACAGGGGGCCCCCCTATGGCTACACCTTC. It encodes CASSDRGPPYGYTF. The chain uses TRBV6-5 and TRBJ1-2; 10 nucleotides line up with TRBD1. CDR3 length equals 14 residues. The junction had 4 bases not matched to a gene; V was cut back by 5 bases and J by 4 bases. From germline, CDR1 is MNHEY and CDR2 SVGAGI.

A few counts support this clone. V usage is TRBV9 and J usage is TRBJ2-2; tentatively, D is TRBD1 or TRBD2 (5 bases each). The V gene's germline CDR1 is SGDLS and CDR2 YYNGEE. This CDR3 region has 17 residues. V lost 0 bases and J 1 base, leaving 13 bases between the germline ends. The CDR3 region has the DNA TGTGCCAGCAGCGTAGGGGACCGGGGCTTGAACACCGGGGAGCTGTTTTTT. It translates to CASSVGDRGLNTGELFF.